The rows below give T cell receptor beta chains drawn from one sample of a study of identical twins. A single record per CDR3 protein comes from TCRdb applying MiXCR to the 5' RACE reads. Of 430,000 or so distinct CDR3 sequences listed, less than 25% are singletons. This sample was also put to use in a study of T cells expressing NK-cell markers.

Material for sequencing was CD4+ T cells sorted from blood. All receptors derive from a woman between 18 and 29 years old in good health. Each CDR3 is given with its conserved first and last residue. A D gene is named only where the DNA matches it firmly. A row's size may be missing; if present it is once, few, many or a size class.

>NA|TRBV10-3|TRBJ2-1|few
CAINTAADNEQFF
TGTGCCATCAATACAGCCGCCGACAATGAGCAGTTCTTC
>TRBD1|TRBV6-1|TRBJ1-2|NA
CASTAGRTGARYTF
TGTGCCAGCACCGCCGGCCGGACAGGTGCGCGCTACACCTTC
>TRBD1|TRBV5-1|TRBJ2-7|NA
CASSFNRQGEQYF
TGCGCCAGCAGCTTCAATCGACAGGGCGAGCAGTACTTC
>NA|TRBV6-2/TRBV6-3|TRBJ2-5|few
CATTRTIQETQYF
TGTGCCACAACGAGGACAATCCAAGAGACCCAGTACTTC
>NA|TRBV2|TRBJ1-6|NA
CASKYSEDSPLHF
TGTGCCAGCAAATACTCCGAGGATTCACCCCTCCACTTT
>TRBD2|TRBV20-1|TRBJ2-7|NA
CSARKRENPSYEQYF
TGCAGTGCTAGAAAGCGGGAGAATCCCTCCTACGAGCAGTACTTC
>NA|TRBV14|TRBJ2-2|NA
CASSQAGRTSWTGELFF
TGTGCCAGCAGCCAAGCCGGCAGAACCTCGTGGACCGGGGAGCTGTTTTTT
>NA|TRBV2|TRBJ1-6|few
CASNEQGTYNSPLHF
TGTGCCAGCAATGAACAGGGAACCTATAATTCACCCCTCCACTTT
>TRBD2|TRBV20-1|TRBJ2-7|NA
CSARESGTRREQYF
TGCAGTGCTAGAGAGTCCGGGACTAGACGCGAGCAGTACTTC
>NA|TRBV9|TRBJ1-6|NA
CASSISTDYNSPLHF
TGTGCCAGCAGCATTTCGACAGACTATAATTCACCCCTCCACTTT
>NA|TRBV6-1|TRBJ2-7|NA
CASRMGHSYEQYF
TGTGCCAGCAGAATGGGTCACTCCTACGAGCAGTACTTC
>NA|TRBV20-1|TRBJ1-5|NA
CSASMSNNQPQHF
TGCAGTGCTAGTATGAGTAACAATCAGCCCCAGCATTTT
>TRBD2|TRBV5-6|TRBJ2-7|NA
CASSLGLSSGRILYYEQYF
TGTGCCAGCAGCTTGGGACTCTCGAGCGGGAGGATCCTATACTACGAGCAGTACTTC
>NA|TRBV5-1|TRBJ2-1|few
CASSLLLNEQFF
TGCGCCAGCAGCCTCCTTCTCAATGAGCAGTTCTTC
>NA|TRBV20-1|TRBJ2-7|few
CSASYGTRFSEQYF
TGCAGTGCTAGTTACGGTACCAGGTTTAGTGAGCAGTACTTC
>NA|TRBV6-6|TRBJ2-7|few
CASRAGAGYEQYF
TGTGCCAGCAGGGCAGGGGCGGGATACGAGCAGTACTTC
>NA|TRBV6-5|TRBJ1-2|many
CASSPQGIGYTF
TGTGCCAGCAGCCCCCAGGGTATAGGCTACACCTTC
>NA|TRBV20-1|TRBJ1-5|few
CSATTGQGNQPQHF
TGCAGTGCTACCACGGGACAAGGCAATCAGCCCCAGCATTTT